The rows below give T cell receptor beta chains drawn from one sample of a study of graft-versus-host responses after intestinal transplantation. Sequencing was performed with immunoSEQ multiplex PCR; in TCRdb, only in-frame clones are kept and a portion is missing. This repertoire shows about 8,000 clones, around 29% found once; its top ten account for 2% to 2.5%. Material: alloreactive CD8+ T cells from a mixed lymphocyte reaction culture, obtained before intestinal transplant. These receptors all stem from a human patient who received an intestinal transplant. Both conserved end residues are part of each CDR3. The D gene is left open where the match is weak. Size is omitted from some rows. Given values are once, few, many or a class for expanded clones.

j_gene: TRBJ1-4; v_gene: TRBV5-1; abundance: few; d_gene: NA; CDR3aa: CASSFVGATNEKLFF; CDR3nt: TGCGCCAGCAGCTTTGTGGGCGCAACTAATGAAAAACTGTTTTTT
j_gene: TRBJ2-7; v_gene: TRBV7-9; abundance: few; d_gene: TRBD1; CDR3aa: CASSLPGQSYEQYF; CDR3nt: TGTGCCAGCAGCTTACCGGGACAGTCCTACGAGCAGTACTTC
j_gene: TRBJ1-1; v_gene: TRBV19; abundance: few; d_gene: NA; CDR3aa: CASRAASTKNTEAFF; CDR3nt: TGTGCCAGTAGGGCAGCTTCGACAAAGAACACTGAAGCTTTCTTT
j_gene: TRBJ2-2; v_gene: TRBV10-3; abundance: few; d_gene: NA; CDR3aa: CAISALRGLANTGELFF; CDR3nt: TGTGCCATCAGTGCACTCAGGGGTTTAGCGAACACCGGGGAGCTGTTTTTT
j_gene: TRBJ2-3; v_gene: TRBV28; abundance: NA; d_gene: NA; CDR3aa: CASSRPAGTVEGYVGTDTQYF; CDR3nt: TGTGCCAGCAGTCGACCGGCAGGGACGGTGGAGGGTTACGTGGGCACAGATACGCAGTATTTT
j_gene: TRBJ1-2; v_gene: TRBV19; abundance: NA; d_gene: TRBD1; CDR3aa: CASMPNPGQANYGYTF; CDR3nt: TGTGCCAGTATGCCCAACCCGGGACAGGCTAACTATGGCTACACCTTC
j_gene: TRBJ2-1; v_gene: TRBV5-6; abundance: NA; d_gene: NA; CDR3aa: CASSLASLIYNEQFF; CDR3nt: TGTGCCAGCAGCTTGGCTAGCTTAATTTACAATGAGCAGTTCTTC
j_gene: TRBJ2-7; v_gene: TRBV19; abundance: medium-sized; d_gene: NA; CDR3aa: CASSIEGAWYEQYF; CDR3nt: TGTGCCAGTAGTATAGAGGGGGCGTGGTACGAGCAGTACTTC
j_gene: TRBJ2-7; v_gene: TRBV4-2; abundance: NA; d_gene: TRBD1; CDR3aa: CASSQAEGQGRYEQYF; CDR3nt: TGTGCCAGCAGCCAAGCGGAAGGACAGGGACGGTACGAGCAGTACTTC
j_gene: TRBJ2-5; v_gene: TRBV4-1; abundance: NA; d_gene: NA; CDR3aa: CASSQAGLLETQYF; CDR3nt: TGCGCCAGCAGCCAAGCCGGACTGTTAGAGACCCAGTACTTC
j_gene: TRBJ2-1; v_gene: TRBV5-1; abundance: once; d_gene: NA; CDR3aa: CASRTRSTGFYNEQFF; CDR3nt: TGCGCCAGCAGGACGAGGAGCACAGGGTTCTACAATGAGCAGTTCTTC
j_gene: TRBJ2-2; v_gene: TRBV27; abundance: medium-sized; d_gene: NA; CDR3aa: CASSSYDRNTGELFF; CDR3nt: TGTGCCAGCAGTTCCTACGACAGGAACACCGGGGAGCTGTTTTTT
j_gene: TRBJ1-4; v_gene: TRBV29-1; abundance: NA; d_gene: NA; CDR3aa: CSVLQGAYNEKLFF; CDR3nt: TGCAGCGTTCTCCAAGGGGCATATAATGAAAAACTGTTTTTT
j_gene: TRBJ2-7; v_gene: TRBV2; abundance: NA; d_gene: TRBD1; CDR3aa: CARGQGGNEQYF; CDR3nt: TGTGCCAGGGGACAGGGGGGAAACGAGCAGTACTTC